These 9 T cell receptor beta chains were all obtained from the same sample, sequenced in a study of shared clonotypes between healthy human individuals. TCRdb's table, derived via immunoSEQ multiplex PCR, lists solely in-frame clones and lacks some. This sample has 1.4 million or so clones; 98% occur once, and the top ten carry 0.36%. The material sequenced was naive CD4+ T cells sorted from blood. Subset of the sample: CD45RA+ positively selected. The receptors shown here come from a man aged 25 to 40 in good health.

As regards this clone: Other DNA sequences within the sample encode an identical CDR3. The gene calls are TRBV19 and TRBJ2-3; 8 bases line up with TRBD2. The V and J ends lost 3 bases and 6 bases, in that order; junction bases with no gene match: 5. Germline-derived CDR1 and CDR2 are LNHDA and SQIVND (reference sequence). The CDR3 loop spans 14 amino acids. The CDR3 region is CASSITGGPDTQYF. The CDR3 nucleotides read TGTGCCAGTAGTATCACGGGAGGGCCGGATACGCAGTATTTT. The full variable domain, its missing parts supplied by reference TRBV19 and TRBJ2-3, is DGGITQSPKYLFRKEGQNVTLSCEQNLNHDAMYWYRQDPGQGLRLIYYSQIVNDFQKGDIAEGYSVSREKKESFPLTVTSAQKNPTAFYLCASSITGGPDTQYFGPGTRLTVL.

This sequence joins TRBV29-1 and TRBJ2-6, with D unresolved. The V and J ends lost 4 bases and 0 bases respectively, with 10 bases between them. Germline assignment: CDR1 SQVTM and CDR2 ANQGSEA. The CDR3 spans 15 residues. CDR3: CSVVGGISGANVLTF. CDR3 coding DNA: TGCAGCGTTGTCGGCGGCATCTCTGGGGCCAACGTCCTGACTTTC.

CDR3: CASSLVPRGGGPQHF. Written as DNA, the CDR3 is TGTGCCAGCAGCTTAGTCCCGAGGGGAGGTGGGCCCCAGCATTTT. This chain joins TRBV7-8 and TRBJ1-5, with D perhaps TRBD1 (5 bases). V gave up 1 base and J gave up 9 bases, with 16 bases separating them. Looked up from germline, CDR1 is SGHVS and CDR2 is FQNEAQ. There are 15 residues in the CDR3.

CDR3 loop: CASSLGTGTGGNEQFF. For the CDR3, the DNA is TGCGCCAGCAGCTTGGGAACTGGGACAGGGGGCAATGAGCAGTTCTTC. The chain links TRBV5-1 to TRBJ2-1; 11 bases align to TRBD1. The J segment lost 6 bases and the V segment lost 0 bases, leaving 5 bases of the junction unmatched. Looked up from germline, CDR1 is SGHRS and CDR2 is YFSETQ. This CDR3 is 16 amino acids long. Combining the CDR3 with reference TRBV5-1 and TRBJ2-1 gives the whole variable domain KAGVTQTPRYLIKTRGQQVTLSCSPISGHRSVSWYQQTPGQGLQFLFEYFSETQRNKGNFPGRFSGRQFSNSRSEMNVSTLELGDSALYLCASSLGTGTGGNEQFFGPGTRLTVL.

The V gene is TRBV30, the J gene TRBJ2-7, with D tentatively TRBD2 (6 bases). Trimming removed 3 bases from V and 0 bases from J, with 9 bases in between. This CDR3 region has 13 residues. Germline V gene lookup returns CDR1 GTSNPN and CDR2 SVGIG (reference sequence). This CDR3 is CAWRLEGSYEQYF. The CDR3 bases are TGTGCCTGGAGATTGGAGGGCTCCTACGAGCAGTACTTC.

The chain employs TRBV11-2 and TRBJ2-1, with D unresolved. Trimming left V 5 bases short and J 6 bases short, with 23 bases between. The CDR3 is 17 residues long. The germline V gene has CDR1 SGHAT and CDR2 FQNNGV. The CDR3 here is CASSPTLGYAVLNEQFF. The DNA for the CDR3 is TGTGCCAGCAGCCCTACCCTTGGATATGCGGTGCTCAATGAGCAGTTCTTC.

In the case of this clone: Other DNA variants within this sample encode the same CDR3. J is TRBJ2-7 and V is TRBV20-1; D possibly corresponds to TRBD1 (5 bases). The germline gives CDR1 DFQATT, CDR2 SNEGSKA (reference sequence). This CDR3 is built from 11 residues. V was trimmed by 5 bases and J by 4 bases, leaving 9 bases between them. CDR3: CSASQGYEQYF. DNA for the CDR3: TGCAGTGCTTCCCAGGGATACGAGCAGTACTTC.

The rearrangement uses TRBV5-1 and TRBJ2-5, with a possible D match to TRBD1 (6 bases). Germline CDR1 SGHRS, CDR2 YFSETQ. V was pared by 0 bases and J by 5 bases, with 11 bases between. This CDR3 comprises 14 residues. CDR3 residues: CASSLASGVETQYF. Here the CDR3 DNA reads TGCGCCAGCAGCTTGGCCTCAGGGGTGGAGACCCAGTACTTC.

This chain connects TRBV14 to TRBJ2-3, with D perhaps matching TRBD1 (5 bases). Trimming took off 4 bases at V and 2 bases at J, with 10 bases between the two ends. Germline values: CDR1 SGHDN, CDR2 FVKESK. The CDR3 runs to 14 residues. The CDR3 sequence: CASSLLTATDTQYF. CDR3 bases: TGTGCCAGCAGCCTCCTGACAGCCACAGATACGCAGTATTTT.